This T cell receptor beta chain came from a study of shared clonotypes between healthy human individuals. General observations from the study: For sorted subsets, rarefaction showed incomplete sequencing despite large depth.

With respect to this clone: Its antigen is still unknown.

Produced via immunoSEQ multiplex PCR; TCRdb's table is partial and in-frame only. The table records 110,000 or so clones, about 63% of them present only once. The CDR3 has 17 amino acids. J gave up 5 bases and V 4 bases, and 12 bases lay outside the gene matches. Germline V gene lookup returns CDR1 SGHRS and CDR2 YFSETQ. The TCR originated in a woman between 25 and 40 years old in good health. Source material: memory CD8+ T cells sorted from blood. Documented subset: CD45RO+ cells pooled with CCR7-negative TemRA cells. The V gene is TRBV5-1, the J gene TRBJ2-4; 10 positions match TRBD1. CDR3 sequence reads: CASSPDRGRITENIQYF. For the CDR3, the DNA is TGCGCCAGCAGCCCTGACAGGGGGCGAATCACCGAAAACATTCAGTACTTC.